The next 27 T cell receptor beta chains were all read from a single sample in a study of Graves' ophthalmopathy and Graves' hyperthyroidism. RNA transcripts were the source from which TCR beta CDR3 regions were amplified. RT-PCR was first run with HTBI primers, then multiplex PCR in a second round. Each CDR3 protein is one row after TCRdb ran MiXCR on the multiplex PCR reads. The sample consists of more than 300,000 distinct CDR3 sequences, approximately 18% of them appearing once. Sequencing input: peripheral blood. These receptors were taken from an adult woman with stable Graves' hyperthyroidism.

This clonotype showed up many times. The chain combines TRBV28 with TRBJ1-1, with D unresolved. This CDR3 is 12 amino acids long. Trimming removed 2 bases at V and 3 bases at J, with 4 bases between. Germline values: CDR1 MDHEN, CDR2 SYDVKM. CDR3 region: CASSLDYTEAFF. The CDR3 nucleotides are TGTGCCAGCAGTTTAGACTACACTGAAGCTTTCTTT.

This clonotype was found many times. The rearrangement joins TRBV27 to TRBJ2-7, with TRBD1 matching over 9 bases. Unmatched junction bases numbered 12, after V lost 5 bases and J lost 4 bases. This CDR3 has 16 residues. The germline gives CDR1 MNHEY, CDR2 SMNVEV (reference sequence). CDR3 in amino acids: CASSESAGQGLYEQYF. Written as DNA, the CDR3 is TGTGCCAGCAGTGAAAGCGCAGGACAGGGGCTTTACGAGCAGTACTTC.

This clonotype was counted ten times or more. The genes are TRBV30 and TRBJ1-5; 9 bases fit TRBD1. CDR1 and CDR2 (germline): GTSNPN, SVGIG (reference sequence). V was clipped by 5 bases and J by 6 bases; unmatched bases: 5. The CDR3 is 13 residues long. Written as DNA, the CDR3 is TGTGCCTGGGAACAGGGGGCGCGTCAGCCCCAGCATTTT. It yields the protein CAWEQGARQPQHF.

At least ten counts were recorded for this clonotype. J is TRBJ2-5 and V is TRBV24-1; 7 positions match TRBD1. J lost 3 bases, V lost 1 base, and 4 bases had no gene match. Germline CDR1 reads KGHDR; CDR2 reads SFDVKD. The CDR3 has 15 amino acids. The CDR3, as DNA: TGTGCCACCAGTGATTTCCAGGGGGTAAAAGAGACCCAGTACTTC. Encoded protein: CATSDFQGVKETQYF.

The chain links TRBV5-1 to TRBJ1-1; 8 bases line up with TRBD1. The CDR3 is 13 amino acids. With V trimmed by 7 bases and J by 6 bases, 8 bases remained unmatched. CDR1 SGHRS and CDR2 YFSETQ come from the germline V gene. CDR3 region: CASHESGGPEAFF. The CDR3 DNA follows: TGCGCCAGCCATGAGTCAGGGGGCCCTGAAGCTTTCTTT.

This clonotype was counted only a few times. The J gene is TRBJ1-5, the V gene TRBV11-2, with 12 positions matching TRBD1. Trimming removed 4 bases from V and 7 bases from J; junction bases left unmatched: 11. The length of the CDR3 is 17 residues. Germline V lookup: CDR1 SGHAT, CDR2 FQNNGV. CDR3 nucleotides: TGTGCCAGCAGCTCACCCGGGACAGGGGGCAAAAAACAGCCCCAGCATTTT. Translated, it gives CASSSPGTGGKKQPQHF.

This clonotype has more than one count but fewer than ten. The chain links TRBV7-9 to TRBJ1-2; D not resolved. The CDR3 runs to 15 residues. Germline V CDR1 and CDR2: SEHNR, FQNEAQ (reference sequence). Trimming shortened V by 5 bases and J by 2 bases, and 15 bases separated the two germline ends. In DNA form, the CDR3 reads TGTGCCAGCAGCCCATATGAGGGTCTAAACTATGGCTACACCTTC. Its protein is CASSPYEGLNYGYTF. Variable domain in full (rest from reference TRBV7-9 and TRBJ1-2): DTGVSQNPRHKITKRGQNVTFRCDPISEHNRLYWYRQTLGQGPEFLTYFQNEAQLEKSRLLSDRFSAERPKGSFSTLEIQRTEQGDSAMYLCASSPYEGLNYGYTFGSGTRLTVV.

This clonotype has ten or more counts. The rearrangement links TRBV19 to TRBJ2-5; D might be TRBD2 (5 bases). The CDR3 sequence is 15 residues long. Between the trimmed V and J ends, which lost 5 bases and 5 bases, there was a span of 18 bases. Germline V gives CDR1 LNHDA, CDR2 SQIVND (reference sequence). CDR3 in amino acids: CASSHSRGHGETQYF. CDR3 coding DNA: TGTGCCAGTAGTCACTCGAGAGGGCACGGGGAGACCCAGTACTTC.

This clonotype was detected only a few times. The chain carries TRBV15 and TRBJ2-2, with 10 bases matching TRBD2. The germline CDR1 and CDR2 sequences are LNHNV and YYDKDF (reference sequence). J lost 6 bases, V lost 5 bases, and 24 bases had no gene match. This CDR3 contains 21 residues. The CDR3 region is CATSSNHPGLARERVAGELFF. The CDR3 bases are TGTGCCACCAGCTCAAACCACCCGGGACTAGCGCGGGAGCGGGTTGCCGGGGAGCTGTTTTTT.

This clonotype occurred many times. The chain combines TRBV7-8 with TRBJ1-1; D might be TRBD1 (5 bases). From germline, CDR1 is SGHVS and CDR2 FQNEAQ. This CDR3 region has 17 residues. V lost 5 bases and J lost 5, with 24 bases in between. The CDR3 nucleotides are TGTGCCAGCAGCCTAGGACCCGGGAGGACCCGGGGGACTGAAGCTTTCTTT. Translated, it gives CASSLGPGRTRGTEAFF.

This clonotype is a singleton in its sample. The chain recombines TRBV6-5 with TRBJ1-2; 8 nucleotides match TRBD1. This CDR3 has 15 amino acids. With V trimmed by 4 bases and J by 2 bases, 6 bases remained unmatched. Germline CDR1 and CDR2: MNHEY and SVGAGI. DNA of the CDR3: TGTGCCAGCAGTTTTTCGGACAGGGCCAACTATGGCTACACCTTC. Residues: CASSFSDRANYGYTF.

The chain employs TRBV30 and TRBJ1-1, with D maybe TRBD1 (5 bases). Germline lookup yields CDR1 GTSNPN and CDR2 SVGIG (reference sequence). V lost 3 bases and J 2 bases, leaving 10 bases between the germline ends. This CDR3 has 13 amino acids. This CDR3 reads CAWSRDSNTEAFF. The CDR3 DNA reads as TGTGCCTGGAGCCGGGACTCAAACACTGAAGCTTTCTTT.

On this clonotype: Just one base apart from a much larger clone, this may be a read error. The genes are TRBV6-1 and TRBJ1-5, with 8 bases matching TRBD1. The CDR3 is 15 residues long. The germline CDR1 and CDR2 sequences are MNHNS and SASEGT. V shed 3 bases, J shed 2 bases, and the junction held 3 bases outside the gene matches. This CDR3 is CASSEDRVGNQPQHF. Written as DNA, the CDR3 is TGTGCCAGCAGTGAGGACAGGGTGGGCAATCAGCCCCAGCATTTT.

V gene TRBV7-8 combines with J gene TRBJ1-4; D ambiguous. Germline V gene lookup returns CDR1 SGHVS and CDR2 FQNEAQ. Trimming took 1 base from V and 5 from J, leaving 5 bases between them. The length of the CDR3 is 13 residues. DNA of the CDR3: TGTGCCAGCAGCTTAGGACCGAATGAAAAACTGTTTTTT. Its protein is CASSLGPNEKLFF.

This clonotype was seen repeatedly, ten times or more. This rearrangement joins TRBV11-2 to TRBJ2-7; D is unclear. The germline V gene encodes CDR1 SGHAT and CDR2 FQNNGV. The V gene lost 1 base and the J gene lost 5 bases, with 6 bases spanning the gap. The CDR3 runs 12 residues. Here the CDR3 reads CASSLVGNEQYF. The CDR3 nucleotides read TGTGCCAGCAGCTTAGTTGGAAACGAGCAGTACTTC.

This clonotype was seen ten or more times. The CDR3 region is CASSLVAGGVYEQYF. The CDR3 nucleotides read TGTGCCAGCAGTTTGGTAGCGGGAGGCGTGTACGAGCAGTACTTC. The V gene is TRBV28, the J gene TRBJ2-7; 10 positions agree with TRBD2. Trimming cost V 3 bases and J 4 bases; bases outside gene matches: 6. Looked up from germline, CDR1 is MDHEN and CDR2 is SYDVKM. The CDR3 covers 15 residues.

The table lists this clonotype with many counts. The CDR3 protein is CATSLPRPGKSYEQYF. DNA for the CDR3: TGTGCCACCTCCCTCCCGCGCCCGGGGAAGTCCTACGAGCAGTACTTC. V and J are TRBV6-5 and TRBJ2-7; the D gene is possibly TRBD2 (5 bases). V dropped 10 bases and J dropped 1 base, with 23 bases sitting between them. This CDR3 is 16 amino acids long. Germline V gene sequence: CDR1 MNHEY, CDR2 SVGAGI.

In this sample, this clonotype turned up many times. This chain's CDR3 is CASSQGTAPYEQYF. The CDR3 coding sequence is TGCGCCAGCAGCCAGGGGACGGCCCCCTACGAGCAGTACTTC. The chain employs TRBV5-1 and TRBJ2-7; possible D gene TRBD1, 6 bases. Trimming removed 4 bases at V and 2 bases at J, with 13 bases between. The CDR3 length is 14 residues. Germline assignment: CDR1 SGHRS and CDR2 YFSETQ.

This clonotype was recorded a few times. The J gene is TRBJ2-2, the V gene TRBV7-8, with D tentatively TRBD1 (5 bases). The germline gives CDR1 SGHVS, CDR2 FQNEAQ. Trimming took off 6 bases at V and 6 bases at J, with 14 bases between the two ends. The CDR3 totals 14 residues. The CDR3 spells CASSPQVGAGELFF. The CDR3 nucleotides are TGTGCCAGCAGTCCACAGGTTGGCGCCGGGGAGCTGTTTTTT.

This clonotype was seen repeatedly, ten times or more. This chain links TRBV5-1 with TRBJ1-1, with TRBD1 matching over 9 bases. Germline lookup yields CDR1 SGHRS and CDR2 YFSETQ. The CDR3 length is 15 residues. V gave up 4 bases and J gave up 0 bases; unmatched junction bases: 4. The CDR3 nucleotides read TGCGCCAGCAGCCGGGACAGGGTACTGAACACTGAAGCTTTCTTT. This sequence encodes CASSRDRVLNTEAFF.

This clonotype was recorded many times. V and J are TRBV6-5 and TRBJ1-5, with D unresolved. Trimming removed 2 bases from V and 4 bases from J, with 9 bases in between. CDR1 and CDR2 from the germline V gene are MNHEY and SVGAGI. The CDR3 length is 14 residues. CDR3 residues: CASSYRVQNQPQHF. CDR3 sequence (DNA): TGTGCCAGCAGTTACCGGGTACAAAATCAGCCCCAGCATTTT.

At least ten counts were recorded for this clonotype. The CDR3 bases are TGTGCCAGCAGACCCGGATCTAATGCTCAGTACTTC. It specifies CASRPGSNAQYF. The chain is built from TRBV6-1 and TRBJ2-4; D unresolved. V lost 6 bases, J lost 12 bases, and 15 bases lay in between. Germline V gene sequence: CDR1 MNHNS, CDR2 SASEGT. CDR3 length: 12 amino acids.

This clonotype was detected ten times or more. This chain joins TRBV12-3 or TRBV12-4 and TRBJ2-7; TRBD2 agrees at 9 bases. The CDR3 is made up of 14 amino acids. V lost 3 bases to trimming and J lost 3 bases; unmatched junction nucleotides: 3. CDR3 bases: TGTGCCAGCAGTTTTAGCGGGAGCATCTACGAGCAGTACTTC. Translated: CASSFSGSIYEQYF.

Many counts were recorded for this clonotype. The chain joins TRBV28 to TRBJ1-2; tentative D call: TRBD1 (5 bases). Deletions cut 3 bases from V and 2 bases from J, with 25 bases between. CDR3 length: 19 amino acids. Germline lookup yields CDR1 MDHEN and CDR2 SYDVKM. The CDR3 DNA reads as TGTGCCAGCAGTTTCATCTTGGGTGGCAGGGCGGATCCGAACTATGGCTACACCTTC. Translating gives CASSFILGGRADPNYGYTF.

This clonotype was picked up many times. This chain's CDR3 is CASSLFEDRVYEQYF. The CDR3 DNA reads as TGTGCCAGCAGTCTTTTCGAGGACAGGGTCTACGAGCAGTACTTC. The rearrangement uses TRBV6-1 and TRBJ2-7, with 8 nucleotides matching TRBD1. CDR1 MNHNS and CDR2 SASEGT come from the germline V gene. After removal of 5 bases from V and 3 bases from J, the junction contained 9 bases not matched to a gene. CDR3 length: 15 amino acids.

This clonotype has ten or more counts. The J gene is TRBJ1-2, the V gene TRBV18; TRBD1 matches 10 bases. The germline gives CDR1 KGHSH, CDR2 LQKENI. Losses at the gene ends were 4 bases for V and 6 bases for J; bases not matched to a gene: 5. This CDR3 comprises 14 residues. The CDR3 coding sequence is TGTGCCAGCTCACACGACAGGGGGCACGATGGCTACACCTTC. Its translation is CASSHDRGHDGYTF.

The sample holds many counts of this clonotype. The CDR3 sequence: CASSQDGTSGRARETQYF. The CDR3 DNA is TGCGCCAGCAGCCAAGACGGGACTAGCGGGAGGGCCCGAGAGACCCAGTACTTC. The chain is built from TRBV4-3 and TRBJ2-5; 16 nucleotides align to TRBD2. CDR1 is LGHNA, CDR2 YSLEER, per germline. The CDR3 is made up of 18 amino acids. The J segment lost 4 bases and the V segment lost 0 bases, leaving 5 bases of the junction unmatched.